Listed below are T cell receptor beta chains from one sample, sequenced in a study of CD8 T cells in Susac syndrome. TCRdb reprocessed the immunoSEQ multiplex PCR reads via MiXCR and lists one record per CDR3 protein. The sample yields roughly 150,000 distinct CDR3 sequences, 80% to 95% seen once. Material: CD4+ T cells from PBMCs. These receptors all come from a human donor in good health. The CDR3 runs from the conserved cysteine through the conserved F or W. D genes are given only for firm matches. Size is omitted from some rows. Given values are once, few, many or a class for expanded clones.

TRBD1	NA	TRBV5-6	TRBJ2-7	CASSFMDRVSYEQYF	TGTGCCAGCAGCTTTATGGACAGGGTTTCCTACGAGCAGTACTTC
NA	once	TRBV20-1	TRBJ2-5	CSAIQITEEETQYF	TGCAGTGCCATCCAGATAACCGAGGAAGAGACCCAGTACTTC
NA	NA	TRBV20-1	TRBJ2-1	CSARPASLSNEQFF	TGCAGTGCTAGGCCGGCCAGTTTAAGCAATGAGCAGTTCTTC
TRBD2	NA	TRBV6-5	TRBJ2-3	CASRWRGGADTQYF	TGTGCCAGCAGATGGCGGGGGGGGGCAGATACGCAGTATTTT
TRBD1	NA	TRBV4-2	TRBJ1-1	CASQGGSTEAFF	TGTGCCAGCCAGGGGGGGAGCACTGAAGCTTTCTTT
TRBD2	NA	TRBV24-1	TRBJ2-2	CATSDVSGGSTGELFF	TGTGCCACCAGTGATGTTAGCGGGGGGAGTACCGGGGAGCTGTTTTTT
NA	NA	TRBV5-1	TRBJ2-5	CASSSTTAMRGRGTQYF	TGCGCCAGCAGCTCAACGACTGCAATGAGGGGTCGGGGGACCCAGTACTTC
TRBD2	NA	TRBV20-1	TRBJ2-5	CSAPGLAGGPQYF	TGCAGTGCCCCGGGGCTAGCGGGGGGGCCCCAGTACTTC
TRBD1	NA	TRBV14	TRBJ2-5	CASSDNSGGETQYF	TGTGCCAGCAGCGATAATTCAGGGGGCGAGACCCAGTACTTC
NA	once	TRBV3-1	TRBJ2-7	CASSQGPGEQYEQYF	TGTGCCAGCAGCCAAGGGCCGGGAGAACAATACGAGCAGTACTTC
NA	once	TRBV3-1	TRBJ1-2	CASSQDLTASAYGYTF	TGTGCCAGCAGCCAAGATCTTACAGCTTCTGCCTATGGCTACACCTTC
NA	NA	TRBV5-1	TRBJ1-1	CASSLGGPNTEAFF	TGTGCCAGCAGCCTAGGAGGGCCGAACACTGAAGCTTTCTTT
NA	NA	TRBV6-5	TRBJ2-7	CASIEGGSYEQYF	TGTGCCAGCATAGAGGGCGGTTCCTACGAGCAGTACTTC
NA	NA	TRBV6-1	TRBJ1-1	CASTGQTNTEAFF	TGTGCCAGCACCGGACAGACTAACACTGAAGCTTTCTTT
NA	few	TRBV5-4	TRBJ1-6	CASSLDRVYSPLHF	TGTGCCAGCAGCTTGGACAGGGTGTATTCACCCCTCCACTTT
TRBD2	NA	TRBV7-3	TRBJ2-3	CASSPKGSSGGDTQYF	TGTGCCAGCAGCCCAAAGGGGAGTAGCGGGGGGGATACGCAGTATTTT
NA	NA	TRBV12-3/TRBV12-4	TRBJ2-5	CASSRLGETQYF	TGTGCCAGTTCCCGCTTAGGCGAGACCCAGTACTTC
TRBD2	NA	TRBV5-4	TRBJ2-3	CASSPGLAGSQGPDTQYF	TGTGCCAGCAGCCCGGGACTAGCGGGGAGCCAGGGGCCAGATACGCAGTATTTT
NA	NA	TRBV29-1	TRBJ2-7	CSVGRGRGYEQYF	TGCAGCGTTGGCAGGGGCCGGGGCTACGAGCAGTACTTC
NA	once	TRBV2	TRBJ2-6	CASRNFGANVLTF	TGTGCCAGCAGGAACTTTGGGGCCAACGTCCTGACTTTC
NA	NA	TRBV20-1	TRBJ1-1	CSARDYGKEAFF	TGCAGTGCTAGAGATTACGGCAAGGAAGCTTTCTTT
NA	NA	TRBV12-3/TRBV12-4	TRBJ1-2	CASSTAPTVPGYTF	TGTGCCAGCAGTACCGCCCCGACGGTTCCGGGCTACACCTTC
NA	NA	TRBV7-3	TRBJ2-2	CASSLTSGGTGELFF	TGTGCCAGCAGCTTAACAAGCGGTGGGACCGGGGAGCTGTTTTTT
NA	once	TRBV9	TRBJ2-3	CASSRSAEDTQYF	TGTGCCAGCAGCAGGTCCGCCGAGGATACGCAGTATTTT
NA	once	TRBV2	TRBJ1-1	CASSLLETEVEAFF	TGTGCCAGCAGCCTCCTGGAGACAGAAGTTGAAGCTTTCTTT
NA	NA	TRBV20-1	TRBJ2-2	CSASPLALTGELFF	TGCAGTGCTAGTCCCTTGGCACTTACCGGGGAGCTGTTTTTT
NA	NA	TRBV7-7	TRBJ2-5	CASSLERGETQYF	TGTGCCAGCAGCTTAGAACGTGGGGAGACCCAGTACTTC
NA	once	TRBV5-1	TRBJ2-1	CASSGGNEQFF	TGCGCCAGCAGTGGGGGGAATGAGCAGTTCTTC
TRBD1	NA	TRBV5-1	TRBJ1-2	CASTQGASRSGYTF	TGCGCCAGCACCCAGGGGGCCAGCAGATCTGGCTACACCTTC
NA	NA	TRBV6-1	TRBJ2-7	CASSYIREQYF	TGTGCCAGCAGTTATATCAGGGAGCAGTACTTC
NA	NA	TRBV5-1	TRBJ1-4	CASSLGSLENEKLFF	TGCGCCAGCAGCCTCGGATCCCTTGAGAATGAAAAACTGTTTTTT
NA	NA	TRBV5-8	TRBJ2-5	CASKGSGRTETQYF	TGTGCCAGCAAAGGAAGCGGAAGGACGGAGACCCAGTACTTC
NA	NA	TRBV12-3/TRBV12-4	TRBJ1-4	CASSLGEKLFF	TGTGCCAGCAGTTTAGGCGAAAAACTGTTTTTT
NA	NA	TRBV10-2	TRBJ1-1	CASSDWRLGNTEAFF	TGCGCCAGCAGTGACTGGCGTTTAGGGAACACTGAAGCTTTCTTT
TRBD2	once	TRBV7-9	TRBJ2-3	CASSSRLAGVTDTQYF	TGTGCCAGCAGCTCAAGACTAGCGGGGGTTACAGATACGCAGTATTTT
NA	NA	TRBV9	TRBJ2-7	CASSVRGGYEQYF	TGTGCCAGCAGCGTCAGGGGTGGGTACGAGCAGTACTTC
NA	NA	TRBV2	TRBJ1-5	CASSLTLLQPQHF	TGTGCCAGCAGCCTCACCCTTCTTCAGCCCCAGCATTTT
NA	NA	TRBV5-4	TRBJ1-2	CASSPALTGTEGYTF	TGTGCCAGCAGCCCGGCCCTAACAGGAACGGAAGGCTACACCTTC
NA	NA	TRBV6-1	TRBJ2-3	CASSRTVFTDTQYF	TGTGCCAGCAGTAGGACAGTTTTCACAGATACGCAGTATTTT
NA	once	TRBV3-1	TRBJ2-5	CASSRPEGGETQYF	TGTGCCAGCAGCCGACCGGAGGGGGGAGAGACCCAGTACTTC
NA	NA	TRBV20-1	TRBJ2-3	CSARENLGTDTQYF	TGCAGTGCTAGAGAGAATTTGGGCACAGATACGCAGTATTTT
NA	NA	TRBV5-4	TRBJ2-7	CASSSDVIYEQYF	TGTGCCAGCAGCTCGGACGTAATCTACGAGCAGTACTTC
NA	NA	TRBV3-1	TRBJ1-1	CASSQEGGTEAFF	TGTGCCAGCAGCCAAGAGGGTGGAACTGAAGCTTTCTTT
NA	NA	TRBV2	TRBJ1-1	CASSRQIGDTEAFF	TGTGCCAGCAGCCGACAGATCGGTGACACTGAAGCTTTCTTT
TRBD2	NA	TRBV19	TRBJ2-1	CASSTPGGGPGEQFF	TGTGCCAGTAGTACCCCAGGCGGGGGGCCCGGTGAGCAGTTCTTC